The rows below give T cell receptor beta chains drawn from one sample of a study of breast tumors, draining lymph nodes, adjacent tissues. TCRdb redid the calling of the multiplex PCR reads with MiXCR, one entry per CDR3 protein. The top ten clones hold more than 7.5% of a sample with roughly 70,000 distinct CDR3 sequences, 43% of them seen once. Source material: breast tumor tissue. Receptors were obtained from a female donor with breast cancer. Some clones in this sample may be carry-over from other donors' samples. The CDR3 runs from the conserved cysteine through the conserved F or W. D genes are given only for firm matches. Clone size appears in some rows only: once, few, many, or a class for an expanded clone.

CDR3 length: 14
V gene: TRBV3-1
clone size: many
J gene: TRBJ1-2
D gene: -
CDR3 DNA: TGTGCCAGCAGTAAACAGGACTACGGCTATGGCTACACCTTC
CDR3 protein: CASSKQDYGYGYTF

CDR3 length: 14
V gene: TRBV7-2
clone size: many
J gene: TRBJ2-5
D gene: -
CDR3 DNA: TGTGCCAGCAGCTTGCGTAGCGGACAAGAGACCCAGTACTTC
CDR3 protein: CASSLRSGQETQYF

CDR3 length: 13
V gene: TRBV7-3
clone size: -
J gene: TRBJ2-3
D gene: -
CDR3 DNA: TGTGCCAGCAGCCCCATTACTGGAGATACGCAGTATTTT
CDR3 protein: CASSPITGDTQYF

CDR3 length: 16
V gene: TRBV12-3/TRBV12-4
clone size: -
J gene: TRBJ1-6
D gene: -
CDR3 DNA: TGTGCCAGCAGTGAAACTAGATTCGCTGGGGATTCACCCCTCCACTTT
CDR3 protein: CASSETRFAGDSPLHF

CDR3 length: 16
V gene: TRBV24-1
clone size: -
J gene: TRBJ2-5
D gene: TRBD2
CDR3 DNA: TGTGCCACCAGTGATTGGACTAGCGGAACCCAAGAGACACGGTACTTC
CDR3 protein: CATSDWTSGTQETRYF

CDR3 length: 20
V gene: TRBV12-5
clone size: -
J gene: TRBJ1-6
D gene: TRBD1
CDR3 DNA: TGTGCTAGTGGTTCAAGACAGGGGTTCGATGTGGGGCACTATAATTCACCCCTCCACTTT
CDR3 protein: CASGSRQGFDVGHYNSPLHF

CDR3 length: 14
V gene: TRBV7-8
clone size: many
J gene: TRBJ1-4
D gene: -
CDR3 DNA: TGTGCCAGCAGCCCCCTATCGACTAATGAAAAACTGTTTTTT
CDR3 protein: CASSPLSTNEKLFF

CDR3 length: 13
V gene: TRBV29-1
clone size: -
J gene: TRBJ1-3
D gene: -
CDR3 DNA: TGCAGCGTGTACCTAGGGGCCGGAAACACCATATATTTT
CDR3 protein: CSVYLGAGNTIYF

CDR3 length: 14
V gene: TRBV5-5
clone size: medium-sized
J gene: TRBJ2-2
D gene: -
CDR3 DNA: TGTGCCAGCAGGTCGGGACTGATCACCGGGGAGCTGTTTTTT
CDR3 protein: CASRSGLITGELFF

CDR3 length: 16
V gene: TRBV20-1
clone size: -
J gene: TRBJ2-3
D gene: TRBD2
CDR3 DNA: TGCAGTGCTGGAGGGGGGCGGGGGGGCCGAGGAGATACGCAGTATTTT
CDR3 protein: CSAGGGRGGRGDTQYF

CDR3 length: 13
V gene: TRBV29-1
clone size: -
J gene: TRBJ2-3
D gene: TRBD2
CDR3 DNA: TGCAGCTTAGGTCTAGCGGGAGTTGATACGCAGTATTTT
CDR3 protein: CSLGLAGVDTQYF

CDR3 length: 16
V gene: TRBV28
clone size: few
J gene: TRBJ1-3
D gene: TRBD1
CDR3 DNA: TGTGCCAGCAGAGACCGACAGGGTAGCTCTGGAAACACCATATATTTT
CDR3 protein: CASRDRQGSSGNTIYF

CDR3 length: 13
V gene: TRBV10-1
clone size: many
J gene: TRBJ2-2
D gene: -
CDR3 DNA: TGCGCCAGCAGCGACAGAAACACCGGGGAGCTGTTTTTT
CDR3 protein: CASSDRNTGELFF

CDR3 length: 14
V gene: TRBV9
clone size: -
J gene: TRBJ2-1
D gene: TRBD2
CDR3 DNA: TGTGCCAGCAGCGTAGGTCTAGCGGGGGATAAGCAGTTCTTC
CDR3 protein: CASSVGLAGDKQFF

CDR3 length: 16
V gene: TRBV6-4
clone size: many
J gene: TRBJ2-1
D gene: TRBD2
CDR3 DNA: TGTGCCAGCACGCCGGTAGCGGGAGTCCTCTCCAATGAGCAGTTCTTC
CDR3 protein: CASTPVAGVLSNEQFF

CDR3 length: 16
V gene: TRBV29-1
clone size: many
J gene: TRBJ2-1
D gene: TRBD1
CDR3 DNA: TGCAGCGTCGCGGGTATATCGGGACAGGGGTTGAATGAGCAGTTCTTC
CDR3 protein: CSVAGISGQGLNEQFF

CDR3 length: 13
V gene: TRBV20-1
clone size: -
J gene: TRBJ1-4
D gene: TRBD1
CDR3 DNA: TGCAGTGCTAGTGGGGGGGACAGGGAAAAACTGTTTTTT
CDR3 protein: CSASGGDREKLFF

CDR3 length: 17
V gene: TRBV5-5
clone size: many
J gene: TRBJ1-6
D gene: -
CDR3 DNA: TGTGCCAGCAGCACCCGTTGGGTCGACAGAAATAATTCACCCCTCCACTTT
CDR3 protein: CASSTRWVDRNNSPLHF

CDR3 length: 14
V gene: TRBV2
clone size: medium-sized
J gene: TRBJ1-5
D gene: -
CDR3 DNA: TGTGCCAGCAGGGAAAGGACACTTAATCAGCCCCAGCATTTT
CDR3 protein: CASRERTLNQPQHF

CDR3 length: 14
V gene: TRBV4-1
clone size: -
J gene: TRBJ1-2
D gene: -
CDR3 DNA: TGCGCCAGCAGCCACCCTAGCGGGGAGTATGGCTACACCTTC
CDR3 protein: CASSHPSGEYGYTF

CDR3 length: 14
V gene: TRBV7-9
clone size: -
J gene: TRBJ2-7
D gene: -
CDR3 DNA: TGTGCCAGCAGCCCAGCTGGCTTCCTGGGCGAGCAGTACTTC
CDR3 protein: CASSPAGFLGEQYF

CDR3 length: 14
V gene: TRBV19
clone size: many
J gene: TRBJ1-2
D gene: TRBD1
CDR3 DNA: TGTGCCAGTAGTACTCCCGGACAGGGGGGAGGCTACACCTTC
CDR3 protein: CASSTPGQGGGYTF

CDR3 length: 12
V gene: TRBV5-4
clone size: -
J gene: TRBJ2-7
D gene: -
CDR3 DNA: TGTGCCAGCAGCTTGGCCGGACACGAGCAGTACTTC
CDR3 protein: CASSLAGHEQYF

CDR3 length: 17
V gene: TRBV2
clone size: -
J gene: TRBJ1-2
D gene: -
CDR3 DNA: TGTGCCAGCAGTGCTAGAGATCTCGGGGGGTTTAACTATGGCTACACCTTC
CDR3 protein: CASSARDLGGFNYGYTF

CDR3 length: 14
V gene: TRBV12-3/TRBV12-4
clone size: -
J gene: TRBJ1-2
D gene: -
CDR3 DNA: TGTGCCAGCAGTTTTCAACGGAAAACTAATGGCTACACCTTC
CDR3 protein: CASSFQRKTNGYTF

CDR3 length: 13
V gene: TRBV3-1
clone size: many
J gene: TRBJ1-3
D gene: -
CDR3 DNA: TGTGCCAGCAGCCAAGAGCGGAGGCACACCATATATTTT
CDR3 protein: CASSQERRHTIYF

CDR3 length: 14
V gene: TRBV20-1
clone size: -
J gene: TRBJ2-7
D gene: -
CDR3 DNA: TGCAGTGCTAGAGACACGGGGGCATTATTCGAGCAGTACTTC
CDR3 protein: CSARDTGALFEQYF

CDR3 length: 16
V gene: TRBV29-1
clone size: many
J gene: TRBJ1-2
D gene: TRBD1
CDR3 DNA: TGCAGCGTAGCAACGGGACAGGGTCTTCTTCGGGATGGCTACACCTTC
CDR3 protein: CSVATGQGLLRDGYTF

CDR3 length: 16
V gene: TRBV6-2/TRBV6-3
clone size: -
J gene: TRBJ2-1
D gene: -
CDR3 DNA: TGTGCCAGCAGTTACACAGACTACAGCTCCTACAATGAGCAGTTCTTC
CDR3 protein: CASSYTDYSSYNEQFF

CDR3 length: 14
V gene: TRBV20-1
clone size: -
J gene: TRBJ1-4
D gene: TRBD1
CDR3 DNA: TGCAGTGCTAGACCCCAGGGGGTTGTGGAAAAACTGTTTTTT
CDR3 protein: CSARPQGVVEKLFF

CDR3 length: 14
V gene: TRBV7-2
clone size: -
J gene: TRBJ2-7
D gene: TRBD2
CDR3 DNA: TGTGCCAGCAGCTTGGGACTAGCGGGAGAGGAGCAGTACTTC
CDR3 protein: CASSLGLAGEEQYF

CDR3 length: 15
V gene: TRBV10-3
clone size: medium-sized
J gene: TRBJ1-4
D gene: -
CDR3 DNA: TGTGCCATCAGTGATAAGACAGGTGGTAATGAAAAACTGTTTTTT
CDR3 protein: CAISDKTGGNEKLFF

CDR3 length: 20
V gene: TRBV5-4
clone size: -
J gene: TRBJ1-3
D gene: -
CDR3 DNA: -
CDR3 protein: CASSIYLCSVGYSSGNTIYF

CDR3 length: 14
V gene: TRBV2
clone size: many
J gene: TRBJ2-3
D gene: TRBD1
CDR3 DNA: TGTGCCAGCAGCTTTGACAGGGTCGGTGATACGCAGTATTTT
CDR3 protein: CASSFDRVGDTQYF

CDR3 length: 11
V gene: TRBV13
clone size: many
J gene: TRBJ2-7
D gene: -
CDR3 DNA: TGTGCCAGCAGCTCCCACTACGAGCAGTACTTC
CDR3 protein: CASSSHYEQYF

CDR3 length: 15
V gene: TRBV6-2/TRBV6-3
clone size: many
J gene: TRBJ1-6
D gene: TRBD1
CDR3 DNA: TGTGCCAGCAGCTCACCGGGGACAGGGAATTCACCCCTCCACTTT
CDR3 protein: CASSSPGTGNSPLHF

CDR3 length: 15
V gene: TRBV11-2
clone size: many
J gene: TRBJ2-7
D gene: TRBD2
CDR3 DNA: TGTGCCAGCAGCTTATTTGGGACTAGCGACTACGAGCAGTACTTC
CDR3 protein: CASSLFGTSDYEQYF

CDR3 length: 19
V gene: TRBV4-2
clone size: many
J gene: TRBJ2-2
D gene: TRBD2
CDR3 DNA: TGTGCCAGCAGCCAAGGGCTAGCGGGGGGCCAGACGAACACCGGGGAGCTGTTTTTT
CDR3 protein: CASSQGLAGGQTNTGELFF

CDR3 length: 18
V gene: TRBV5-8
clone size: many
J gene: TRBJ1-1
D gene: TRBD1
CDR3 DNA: TGTGCCAGCAGCTCGTTCCGGACAGGGGGCAGTTTGAACACTGAAGCTTTCTTT
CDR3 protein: CASSSFRTGGSLNTEAFF

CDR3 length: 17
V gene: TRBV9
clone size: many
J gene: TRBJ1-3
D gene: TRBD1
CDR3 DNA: TGTGCCAGCAGCGCGCGAGCCGGACAGGGAGGTGGAAACACCATATATTTT
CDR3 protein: CASSARAGQGGGNTIYF